The T cell receptor beta chain under discussion was sequenced for a study of blood T cells in healthy people across ages. Looking at the study overall: The template switching approach captured approximately one barcoded beta molecule for every two T cells.

Findings and caveats of the study: Fewer expanded clones and more diversity marked long-lived versus aged donors.

Samples each had at least 5 micrograms of total RNA extracted. A sample-barcoded 5' primer and a J-beta primer mix were used in a second PCR of roughly 7 to 11 cycles. A 12-random-nucleotide template-switch adaptor tagged each cDNA molecule. Each CDR3 protein is one row after TCRdb ran MiXCR on the 5' RACE reads. The sample shows hundreds of thousands of distinct CDR3 sequences, about 52% of them seen only once. This clonotype was seen ten or more times. Its antigen is currently unknown. CDR3 size: 18 residues. Germline values: CDR1 MNHEY, CDR2 SMNVEV (reference sequence). V was pared by 3 bases and J by 1 base, with 16 bases between.

The J gene is TRBJ1-6, the V gene TRBV27; D is possibly TRBD1 (5 bases). This sequence originates from a woman aged 60-75 years in good health. Sequences were obtained from blood. In DNA form, the CDR3 reads TGTGCCAGCAGTTTGAAACAGGTCGGAGGGTCCTATAATTCACCCCTCCACTTT. Protein: CASSLKQVGGSYNSPLHF.